This T cell receptor (beta chain) emerged from a study of regulatory T cells in long-lasting Graves disease. Libraries of TCR beta came from iRepertoire HTBI primers plus Arm-PCR of CDR3 regions. TCRdb fed the multiplex PCR reads into MiXCR, producing one record per CDR3 protein. The repertoire holds approximately 540,000 distinct CDR3 sequences, with 12% as singletons. This clonotype was detected ten times or more. Time point in this sample: newly diagnosed GD, antithyroid drugs for less than 3 months. Isolated PBMC RNA provided the starting material for the TCR library. The CDR3 sequence is 16 residues long. Unmatched junction bases numbered 8, after V lost 4 bases and J lost 4 bases. Germline V gives CDR1 SQVTM, CDR2 ANQGSEA. The same sample was also studied in work on T cells in Graves' hyperthyroidism and ophthalmopathy.

The receptor was derived from a woman in her twenties or thirties with Graves disease. The chain joins TRBV29-1 to TRBJ2-1; 12 bases fit TRBD2. The specimen comprised peripheral blood mononuclear cells (PBMCs), sampled at new diagnosis, from a patient treated with antithyroid drugs. As DNA, the CDR3 is TGCAGCGTTGGGGGGGGGACTAGCGGGTTATACAATGAGCAGTTCTTC. The encoded protein is CSVGGGTSGLYNEQFF.